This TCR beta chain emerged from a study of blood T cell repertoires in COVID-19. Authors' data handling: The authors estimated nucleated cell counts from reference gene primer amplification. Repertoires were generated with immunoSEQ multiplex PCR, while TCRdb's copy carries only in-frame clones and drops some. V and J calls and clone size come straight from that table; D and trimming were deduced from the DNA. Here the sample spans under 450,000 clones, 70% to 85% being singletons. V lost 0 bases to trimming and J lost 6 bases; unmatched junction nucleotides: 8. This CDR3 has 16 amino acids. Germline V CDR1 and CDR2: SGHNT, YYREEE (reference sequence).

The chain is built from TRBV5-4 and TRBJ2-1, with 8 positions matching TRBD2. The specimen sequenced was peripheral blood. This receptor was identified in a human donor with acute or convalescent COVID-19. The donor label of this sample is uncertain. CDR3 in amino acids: CASSLAPSGQTNEQFF. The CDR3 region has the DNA TGTGCCAGCAGCTTGGCACCTAGCGGGCAAACCAATGAGCAGTTCTTC.